In this sample, the clone carrying this T cell receptor beta chain turned up many times. The gene names here belong to mouse. The read falls 4 residues short of the CDR3 end, and the missing part is taken from the germline J gene. CDR3 length: 15 amino acids. The germline gives CDR1 FNHDT, CDR2 SITEND (reference sequence). After removal of 4 bases from V and 1 base from J, the junction contained 4 bases not matched to a gene. Reverse transcription of extracted RNA yielded cDNA, which provided the sequencing template. Sequencing used immunoSEQ multiplex PCR; TCRdb keeps in-frame clones, though not all of them. The specimen gives roughly 120,000 clones without singletons; the ten biggest hold 15% to 20%. The sample comes from a study of CD8+ T cells in alopecia areata.

The sequence was collected from a C3H/HeJ mouse with alopecia areata. MHC haplotype of the strain: H2-k. This chain connects TRBV19 to TRBJ2-3; TRBD2 matches 9 bases. The sequencing input was lesional skin. The CDR3 loop is CASSSRDWGAETLYF. The CDR3 bases that were read are TGTGCCAGCAGTTCCCGGGACTGGGGTGCAGAA.